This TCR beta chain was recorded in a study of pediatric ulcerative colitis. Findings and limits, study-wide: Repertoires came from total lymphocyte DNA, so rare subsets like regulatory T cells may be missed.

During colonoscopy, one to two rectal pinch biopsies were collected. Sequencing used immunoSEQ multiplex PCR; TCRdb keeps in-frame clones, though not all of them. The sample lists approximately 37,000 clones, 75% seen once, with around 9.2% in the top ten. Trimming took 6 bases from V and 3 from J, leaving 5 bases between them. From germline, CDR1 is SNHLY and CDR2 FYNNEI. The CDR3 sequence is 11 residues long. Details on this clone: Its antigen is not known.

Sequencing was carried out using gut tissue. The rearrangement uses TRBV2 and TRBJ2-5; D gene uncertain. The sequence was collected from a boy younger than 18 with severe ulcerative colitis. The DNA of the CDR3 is TGTGCCAGCAGCTCGAAAGAGACCCAGTACTTC. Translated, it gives CASSSKETQYF.